One and the same sample provided the 21 T cell receptor beta chains below, sequenced in a study of blood T cell repertoires in COVID-19 (dated by TCRdb to the early 2020s). The library was prepared using the immunoSEQ multiplex PCR assay. TCRdb took over this immuneACCESS table, retaining in-frame rearrangements with V and J assigned. Such tables are incomplete; in checked studies, under half of the missing clones stem from an unresolved V gene, and the remainder is unexplained. The sample table holds 35,000 to 50,000 clones, of which 88% were seen once. 3% to 4.5% of the sample is held by the ten biggest clonotypes. The sequenced sample consisted of peripheral blood. The receptors shown here come from a human donor in a cohort sampled during active COVID-19.

This chain connects TRBV7-2 to TRBJ1-1, with D unclear. Per the germline V gene, CDR1 is SGHTA and CDR2 is FQGNSA. The CDR3 has 14 amino acids. Trimming pared 2 bases from V and 5 bases from J, leaving 12 bases between. CDR3 nucleotides: TGTGCCAGCAGCTTACGTCGGGAAGGGACTGAAGCTTTCTTT. Residues: CASSLRREGTEAFF.

This clone appeared once. The gene calls are TRBV9 and TRBJ2-7; D is possibly TRBD2 (6 bases). There are 14 residues in the CDR3. Germline lookup yields CDR1 SGDLS and CDR2 YYNGEE. Trimming cost V 0 bases and J 3 bases, with 10 bases left between them. The CDR3 sequence is CASSVGTINYEQYF. As DNA, the CDR3 is TGTGCCAGCAGCGTAGGGACTATAAACTACGAGCAGTACTTC.

The chain recombines TRBV6-2 or TRBV6-3 with TRBJ1-5, with unresolved D. Germline V gives CDR1 MNHEY, CDR2 SVGEGT. Trimming pared 2 bases from V and 5 bases from J, leaving 7 bases between. The CDR3 is 13 residues long. CDR3 amino acids: CASSYHRDQPQHF. The DNA of the CDR3 is TGTGCCAGCAGTTACCACCGAGATCAGCCCCAGCATTTT.

The V gene is TRBV11-2, the J gene TRBJ1-3, with D perhaps matching TRBD1 (5 bases). The CDR3 spans 13 residues. Looked up from germline, CDR1 is SGHAT and CDR2 is FQNNGV. Between the trimmed V and J ends, which lost 6 bases and 4 bases, there was a span of 10 bases. CDR3 in DNA: TGTGCCAGCAGTGGAGGGGACGGAAACACCATATATTTT. Translating gives CASSGGDGNTIYF.

The chain employs TRBV10-1 and TRBJ2-1, with 9 bases identical to TRBD2. Trimming removed 10 bases from V and 6 bases from J; junction bases left unmatched: 10. The germline V gene encodes CDR1 WNHNN and CDR2 SYGVQD (reference sequence). CDR3 length equals 14 residues. The CDR3 bases are TGCGCCACGGGGGCGGGGGGGGACCGCAATGAGCAGTTCTTC. Protein: CATGAGGDRNEQFF.

The chain is built from TRBV19 and TRBJ2-1; D remains ambiguous. Germline CDR1 LNHDA, CDR2 SQIVND (reference sequence). The length of the CDR3 is 13 residues. The V and J ends lost 5 bases and 5 bases respectively, with 10 bases between them. In DNA, the CDR3 is TGTGCCAGTAGTCCGCTAAATAACAATGAGCAGTTCTTC. Its protein is CASSPLNNNEQFF. Filled out from reference TRBV19 and TRBJ2-1, the complete variable domain reads DGGITQSPKYLFRKEGQNVTLSCEQNLNHDAMYWYRQDPGQGLRLIYYSQIVNDFQKGDIAEGYSVSREKKESFPLTVTSAQKNPTAFYLCASSPLNNNEQFFGPGTRLTVL.

V is TRBV28 and J is TRBJ2-1; D is unresolved. The CDR3 has 12 amino acids. V was pared by 5 bases and J by 8 bases, with 10 bases between. Germline assignment: CDR1 MDHEN and CDR2 SYDVKM. In DNA, the CDR3 is TGTGCCAGCAGTGTTGTCCTCGATGAGCAGTTCTTC. Translating gives CASSVVLDEQFF.

The gene calls are TRBV9 and TRBJ1-1; tentative D call: TRBD1 (5 bases). This CDR3 spans 14 amino acids. V lost 0 bases to trimming and J lost 4 bases, with 10 bases between them. Germline assignment: CDR1 SGDLS and CDR2 YYNGEE. The CDR3 DNA is TGTGCCAGCAGCGTAGTACAGGAAGGCACTGAAGCTTTCTTT. This codes for CASSVVQEGTEAFF.

CDR3 loop: CASSAAHGGKNIQYF. The CDR3 region has the DNA TGTGCCAGCAGTGCGGCACACGGGGGCAAAAACATTCAGTACTTC. V usage is TRBV25-1 and J usage is TRBJ2-4, with a possible D match to TRBD2 (6 bases). Germline-derived CDR1 and CDR2 are MGHDK and SYGVNS. The CDR3 totals 15 residues. V was trimmed by 4 bases and J by 3 bases, leaving 13 bases between them.

This chain connects TRBV5-4 to TRBJ2-7, with TRBD1 identical over 11 bases. CDR3 length: 16 amino acids. Germline lookup yields CDR1 SGHNT and CDR2 YYREEE (reference sequence). Trimming removed 4 bases from V and 3 bases from J; junction bases left unmatched: 9. The CDR3 region has the DNA TGTGCCAGCAGCCTCGGGAGGACAGGGGGCGTCTACGAGCAGTACTTC. Its translation: CASSLGRTGGVYEQYF.

The chain links TRBV5-8 to TRBJ2-3; D might be TRBD2 (7 bases). This CDR3 spans 16 amino acids. Trimming removed 6 bases from V and 4 bases from J, with 21 bases in between. The V gene's germline CDR1 is SGHTS and CDR2 YDEGEE. The CDR3 bases are TGTGCCAGCACCTTCTTTGGGGGGGCGCAATCAGATACGCAGTATTTT. Its protein product is CASTFFGGAQSDTQYF.

This clone was observed once. The CDR3 DNA reads as TGTGCCAGCAGTCTCTATAGCAATCAGCCCCAGCATTTT. Its translation: CASSLYSNQPQHF. The chain combines TRBV14 with TRBJ1-5; D ambiguous. Germline CDR1 reads SGHDN; CDR2 reads FVKESK. V lost 6 bases and J 0 bases, leaving 6 bases between the germline ends. This CDR3 region has 13 residues.

The chain employs TRBV6-5 and TRBJ2-7; 8 nucleotides agree with TRBD2. Per the germline V gene, CDR1 is MNHEY and CDR2 is SVGAGI. V shed 6 bases, J shed 6 bases, and the junction held 7 bases outside the gene matches. The CDR3 is 13 amino acids. For the CDR3, the DNA is TGTGCCAGCAGACCACGGGGGGGAGGCGAGCAGTACTTC. This codes for CASRPRGGGEQYF.

The V call is TRBV4-1, the J call TRBJ1-1; 8 nucleotides line up with TRBD1. Germline-derived CDR1 and CDR2 are MGHRA and YSYEKL. This CDR3 contains 13 residues. Trimming took 6 bases from V and 4 from J; bases not matched to a gene: 4. The CDR3 region has the DNA TGCGCCAGCAGACCGACAGGGGCCACTGAAGCTTTCTTT. This sequence encodes CASRPTGATEAFF.

The chain employs TRBV11-2 and TRBJ1-3, with unresolved D. This CDR3 is built from 17 residues. V was shortened by 2 bases and J by 0 bases, with 14 bases between the two germline ends. From germline, CDR1 is SGHAT and CDR2 FQNNGV. The CDR3 DNA follows: TGTGCCAGCAGCTTATTTGGGAGGCCATCCTCTGGAAACACCATATATTTT. This translates into CASSLFGRPSSGNTIYF.

The chain joins TRBV28 to TRBJ1-5; D gene ambiguous. There are 18 residues in the CDR3. V was clipped by 5 bases and J by 3 bases, with 23 bases between them. The germline V gene has CDR1 MDHEN and CDR2 SYDVKM. CDR3 bases: TGTGCCAGCAGTCGAACCGGGATCTGGGGTTACAACAATCAGCCCCAGCATTTT. Translation: CASSRTGIWGYNNQPQHF.

V usage is TRBV5-1 and J usage is TRBJ1-4; D perhaps matches TRBD1 (5 bases). In germline, CDR1 is SGHRS, CDR2 YFSETQ. The V end lost 1 base, the J end lost 7 bases, and 17 bases lay between the germline ends. This CDR3 has 16 amino acids. Here the CDR3 reads CASSLRAGGIREKLFF. CDR3 nucleotides: TGCGCCAGCAGCTTGAGGGCGGGGGGAATTCGTGAAAAACTGTTTTTT.

The table lists this clone with a few counts. The chain recombines TRBV28 with TRBJ2-3; TRBD2 matches at 13 bases. J was trimmed by 2 bases and V by 8 bases; bases with no gene match: 10. The germline gives CDR1 MDHEN, CDR2 SYDVKM. This CDR3 region has 17 residues. The CDR3 reads CASGQLTSGRNTDTQYF. The CDR3 DNA sequence: TGTGCCAGCGGACAGTTGACTAGCGGGAGGAACACAGATACGCAGTATTTT.

The chain combines TRBV9 with TRBJ2-7, with 7 nucleotides matching TRBD2. V shed 3 bases and J 6 bases; nucleotides not matched to a gene: 6. This CDR3 region has 13 residues. Looked up from germline, CDR1 is SGDLS and CDR2 is YYNGEE. CDR3 DNA: TGTGCCAGCAGCGGTACGGGCGGGAGCGAGCAGTACTTC. Its protein product is CASSGTGGSEQYF.

V usage is TRBV15 and J usage is TRBJ2-1; 9 bases line up with TRBD2. The CDR3 runs to 17 residues. Germline CDR1 LNHNV, CDR2 YYDKDF (reference sequence). The ends lost 1 base at V and 3 bases at J; junction bases unmatched: 7. The CDR3 region is CATSRASGGGGYNEQFF. CDR3 bases: TGTGCCACCAGCAGAGCGTCTGGCGGGGGGGGCTACAATGAGCAGTTCTTC.

This clone was seen just once. The V call is TRBV6-5, the J call TRBJ1-1, with 7 bases that match TRBD1. This CDR3 is 14 amino acids long. The V gene end was trimmed by 3 bases and the J gene end by 1 base; junction bases not matched to a gene: 2. CDR1 is MNHEY, CDR2 SVGAGI, per germline. The CDR3 loop reads CASSYDRANTEAFF. For the CDR3, the DNA is TGTGCCAGCAGTTATGACAGGGCGAACACTGAAGCTTTCTTT.